Listed below are T cell receptor beta chains from one sample, sequenced in a study of long-term antiretroviral therapy in people with HIV. Libraries were prepared by immunoSEQ multiplex PCR; TCRdb keeps only in-frame clonotypes and omits some of them. The table includes tens of thousands of clones, roughly 89% detected once. Source: unsorted PBMCs, taken 1.8 years after starting antiretroviral therapy. These receptors all come from a woman under 30 with HIV. Each CDR3 is given with its conserved first and last residue. The D gene is left open where the match is weak. For some rows the clone size is stated as once, few or many, or as a class when expanded; others skip it.

clone size	D gene	CDR3 length	V gene	J gene	CDR3 DNA	CDR3 protein
-	-	13	TRBV7-9	TRBJ1-4	TGTGCCAGCAGCTTACAAAACAGTGAAAAACTGTTTTTT	CASSLQNSEKLFF
-	-	14	TRBV9	TRBJ2-5	TGTGCCAGCAGCGTAGGGGGGAGCGGTGAGACCCAGTACTTC	CASSVGGSGETQYF
-	-	12	TRBV7-8	TRBJ2-3	TGTGCCAGCAGCTTAGAGGGGGATACGCAGTATTTT	CASSLEGDTQYF
-	-	14	TRBV7-2	TRBJ1-1	TGTGCCAGCAGCTCTAGAGGGATTAGCACTGAAGCTTTCTTT	CASSSRGISTEAFF
-	TRBD1	16	TRBV28	TRBJ1-1	TGTGCCAGCAGCCTAGCAGGGGGCGCCATGAACACTGAAGCTTTCTTT	CASSLAGGAMNTEAFF
-	TRBD2	16	TRBV15	TRBJ2-2	TGTGCCACCAGCAGAGCGAGCGGGAGGATCACCGGGGAGCTGTTTTTT	CATSRASGRITGELFF
-	-	14	TRBV25-1	TRBJ1-1	TGTGCCAGCAGTTTACTGGACTCGAACACTGAAGCTTTCTTT	CASSLLDSNTEAFF
-	-	16	TRBV4-1	TRBJ2-7	TGCGCCAGCAGCCCAATGGCCCGGGACGGCTCCTACGAGCAGTACTTC	CASSPMARDGSYEQYF
once	-	15	TRBV14	TRBJ2-3	TGTGCCAGCAGCCTCATAGGCTCCCGCACAGATACGCAGTATTTT	CASSLIGSRTDTQYF
once	TRBD2	17	TRBV7-3	TRBJ2-2	TGTGCCAGCAGCTTAAATCCTAGCGGGAGAAACACCGGGGAGCTGTTTTTT	CASSLNPSGRNTGELFF
-	-	13	TRBV28	TRBJ2-7	TGTGCCAGCAGTTCCCTCAGTTCGAGGGAGCAGTACTTC	CASSSLSSREQYF
-	-	12	TRBV28	TRBJ2-7	TGTGCCAGCAACTCTATGGGTGCGGGTCAGTACTTC	CASNSMGAGQYF
-	-	18	TRBV6-1	TRBJ1-2	TGTGCCAGCAGTGAACGGTGGGGGGGGAAAGAAGAGCTCTATGGCTACACCTTC	CASSERWGGKEELYGYTF
-	-	14	TRBV4-1	TRBJ1-6	TGCGCCAGCAGCCACCGGACAGAGAATTCACCCCTCCACTTT	CASSHRTENSPLHF
-	-	16	TRBV9	TRBJ2-1	TGTGCCAGCAGCGTAGGGGGTAGCGGAAGCTACAATGAGCAGTTCTTC	CASSVGGSGSYNEQFF
-	-	16	TRBV28	TRBJ2-6	TGTGCCAGCAGTTTTGGTGTAAGCTCTGGGGCCAACGTCCTGACTTTC	CASSFGVSSGANVLTF
-	-	13	TRBV10-1	TRBJ1-1	TGCGCCAGCAGTAACTCCAGGGGCACTGAAGCTTTCTTT	CASSNSRGTEAFF
-	-	14	TRBV4-2	TRBJ2-2	TGTGCCAGCAGCCAAGGAGAGGACACCGGGGAGCTGTTTTTT	CASSQGEDTGELFF
-	TRBD1	13	TRBV6-6	TRBJ2-1	TGTGCCAGCAGTCGACAGGGAGACAATGAGCAGTTCTTC	CASSRQGDNEQFF
-	-	15	TRBV10-3	TRBJ1-4	TGTGCCATCAGTGAGTTCACAGGCGCTAGTGAAAAACTGTTTTTT	CAISEFTGASEKLFF
-	TRBD1	16	TRBV4-3	TRBJ2-5	TGCGCCAGCAGCCAAGATCAGGGACAGGGTTGGGAGACCCAGTACTTC	CASSQDQGQGWETQYF
-	TRBD2	16	TRBV5-1	TRBJ2-7	TGCGCCAGCAGTCCCGGGACTAGCGGGACGCTCTACGAGCAGTACTTC	CASSPGTSGTLYEQYF
-	-	14	TRBV6-5	TRBJ2-2	TGTGCCAGCAGTAGAGGGCTGGACACCGGGGAGCTGTTTTTT	CASSRGLDTGELFF
-	-	13	TRBV29-1	TRBJ1-1	TGCAGCGTTGCGGCAGGACTGAACACTGAAGCTTTCTTT	CSVAAGLNTEAFF
-	-	12	TRBV5-6	TRBJ1-2	TGTGCCAGCAGCTCACTAAACTATGGCTACACCTTC	CASSSLNYGYTF
-	-	15	TRBV5-8	TRBJ2-7	TGTGCCAGCAGCGACCCGGACTCCGGCTCCTACGAGCAGTACTTC	CASSDPDSGSYEQYF
-	-	14	TRBV11-2	TRBJ1-2	TGTGCCAGCAGCCCATCAGGGACGGGCTATGGCTACACCTTC	CASSPSGTGYGYTF
-	-	19	TRBV15	TRBJ2-1	TGTGCCACCAGCAGTACCCCGGGAGCAAGCGGTAGCTCCTACAATGAGCAGTTCTTC	CATSSTPGASGSSYNEQFF